This T cell receptor (beta chain) was documented in a study of blood T cells in healthy people across ages. The CDR3 loop spans 13 amino acids. Germline V gene lookup returns CDR1 SGDLS and CDR2 YYNGEE. V trimming: 4 bases; J trimming: 11 bases; junction bases outside the gene matches: 10. The study's findings and limits: Diversity of TCR beta correlated strongly with naive T cell percentage.

In regard to this clonotype: Its antigen remains unidentified.

A second PCR, run for about 7 to 11 cycles, used a sample-barcoded 5' primer plus a J-beta primer mix. Each TCR beta cDNA got a 12-nucleotide random molecular identifier. MiXCR, applied by TCRdb to the 5' RACE reads, yields one record per CDR3 protein. The table shows some 1,000,000 distinct CDR3 sequences, with roughly a quarter occurring only once. The sample also formed part of further work on T cells of mothers and their children.

The rearrangement links TRBV9 to TRBJ1-2, with 8 bases identical to TRBD1. Sequenced: blood. The receptor was derived from a girl between 2 and 10 years old in good health. The CDR3 DNA sequence: TGTGCCAGCAGCCCCGGGACAGGATGGGGATACACCTTC. The encoded protein is CASSPGTGWGYTF.